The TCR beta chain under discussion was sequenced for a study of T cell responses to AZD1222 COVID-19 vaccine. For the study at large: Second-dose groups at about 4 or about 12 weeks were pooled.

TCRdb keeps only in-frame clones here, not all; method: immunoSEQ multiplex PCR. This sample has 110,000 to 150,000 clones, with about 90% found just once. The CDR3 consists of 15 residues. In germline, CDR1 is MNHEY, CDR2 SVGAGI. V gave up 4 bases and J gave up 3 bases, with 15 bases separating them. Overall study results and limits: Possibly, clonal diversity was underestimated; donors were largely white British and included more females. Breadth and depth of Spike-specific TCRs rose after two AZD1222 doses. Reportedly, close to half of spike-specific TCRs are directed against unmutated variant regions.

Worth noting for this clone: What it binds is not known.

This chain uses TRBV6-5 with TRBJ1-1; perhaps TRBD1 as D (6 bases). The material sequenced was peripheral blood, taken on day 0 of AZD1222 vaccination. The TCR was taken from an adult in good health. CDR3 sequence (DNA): TGTGCCAGCAGTTCTCTGGGGGGCGCGGACACTGAAGCTTTCTTT. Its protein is CASSSLGGADTEAFF.